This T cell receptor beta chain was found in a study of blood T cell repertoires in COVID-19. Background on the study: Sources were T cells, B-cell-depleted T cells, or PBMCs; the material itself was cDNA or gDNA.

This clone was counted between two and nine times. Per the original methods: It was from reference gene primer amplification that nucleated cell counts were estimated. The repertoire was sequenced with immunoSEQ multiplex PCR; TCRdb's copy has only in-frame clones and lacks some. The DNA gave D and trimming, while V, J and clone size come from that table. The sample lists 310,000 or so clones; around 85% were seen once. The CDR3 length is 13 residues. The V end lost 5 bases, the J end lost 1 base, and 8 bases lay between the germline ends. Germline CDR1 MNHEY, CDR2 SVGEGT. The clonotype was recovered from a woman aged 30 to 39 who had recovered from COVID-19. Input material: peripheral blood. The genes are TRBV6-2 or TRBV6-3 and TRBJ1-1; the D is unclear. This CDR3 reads CASSLSRNTEAFF. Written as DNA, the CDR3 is TGTGCCAGCAGTCTTAGCAGGAACACTGAAGCTTTCTTT.